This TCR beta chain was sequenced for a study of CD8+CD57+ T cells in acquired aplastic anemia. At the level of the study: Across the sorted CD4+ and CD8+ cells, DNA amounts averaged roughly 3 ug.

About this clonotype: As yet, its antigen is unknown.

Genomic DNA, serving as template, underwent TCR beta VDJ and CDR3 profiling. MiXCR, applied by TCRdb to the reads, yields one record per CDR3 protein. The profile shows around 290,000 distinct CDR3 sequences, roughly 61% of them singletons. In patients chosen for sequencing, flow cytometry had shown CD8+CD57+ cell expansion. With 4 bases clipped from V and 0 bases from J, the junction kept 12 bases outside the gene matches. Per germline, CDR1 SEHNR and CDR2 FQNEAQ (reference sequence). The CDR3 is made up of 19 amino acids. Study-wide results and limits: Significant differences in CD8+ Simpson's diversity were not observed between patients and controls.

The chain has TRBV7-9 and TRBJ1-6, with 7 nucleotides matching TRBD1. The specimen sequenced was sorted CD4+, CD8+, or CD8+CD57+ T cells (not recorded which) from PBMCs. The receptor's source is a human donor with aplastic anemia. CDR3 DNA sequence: TGTGCCAGCAGCTCCGTGGGACAGCCCACGAGCTCCTATAATTCACCCCTCCACTTT. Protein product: CASSSVGQPTSSYNSPLHF. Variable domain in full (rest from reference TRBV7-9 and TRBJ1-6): DTGVSQNPRHKITKRGQNVTFRCDPISEHNRLYWYRQTLGQGPEFLTYFQNEAQLEKSRLLSDRFSAERPKGSFSTLEIQRTEQGDSAMYLCASSSVGQPTSSYNSPLHFGNGTRLTVT.